This paragraph reports one T cell receptor beta chain. Germline V gene sequence: CDR1 KGHSH, CDR2 LQKENI. This CDR3 has 14 amino acids. The V gene lost 2 bases and the J gene lost 5 bases, with 12 bases spanning the gap. The sample comes from a study of blood T cell repertoires in COVID-19. Looking at the study overall: The origin of the acute and convalescent COVID-19 samples was the United States, Italy and Spain.

In the source study's methods: Scientists estimated how many nucleated cells there were by amplifying reference gene primers. Clones were sequenced by immunoSEQ multiplex PCR, and TCRdb holds only the in-frame ones, with some missing. The V and J calls and clone size come from that table; D and trimming were worked out from the DNA. This table holds around 85,000 clones, around 87% found once. This TCR came from a woman older than 75 with active or convalescent COVID-19. Sequences were obtained from peripheral blood. The chain links TRBV18 to TRBJ2-5, with unresolved D. The CDR3 spells CASSPTGGWETQYF. CDR3 in DNA: TGTGCCAGCTCACCAACGGGTGGGTGGGAGACCCAGTACTTC.